This T cell receptor beta chain appears in the sequencing data of a study of CD8+ T cells in alopecia areata. Study conclusions and caveats: Relative to mice, TCR sharing across patients was less clear, a difference possibly HLA-related. In lesional scalp, particularly from alopecia totalis/universalis, clonality was higher than in normal scalp.

The table lists this clone with a count of one. Its target is unknown. In alopecia areata patients, both lesional scalp punch biopsies and peripheral blood were collected. Sorted out of PBMCs were CD4+ T cells and CD8+ T cells. RNA, once extracted, was reverse transcribed into cDNA for use as the sequencing template. TCRdb's copy holds only in-frame clones and misses some; the assay was immunoSEQ multiplex PCR. This repertoire shows about 110,000 clones, under 60% found once; its top ten account for 20% to 30%. The V gene lost 4 bases and the J gene lost 7 bases, with 16 bases spanning the gap. Germline V lookup: CDR1 GTSNPN, CDR2 SVGIG (reference sequence). The CDR3 runs 13 residues.

This receptor was identified in a human donor with alopecia areata. V usage is TRBV30 and J usage is TRBJ1-2, with a weak D call TRBD1 (5 bases). Specimen: NKG2D-low CD8+ T cells sorted from blood. CDR3 nucleotide sequence: TGTGCCTGGACTTCATGGGGACTTACTGGCTACACCTTC. It specifies CAWTSWGLTGYTF.